Below, 19 T cell receptor beta chains from the same sample are listed, as sequenced in a study of cytomegalovirus exposure and HLA in healthy donors (dated by TCRdb to about 2017). Library generation was performed with the immunoSEQ multiplex PCR assay. A mixture of 60 forward primers for TCR Vbeta segments and 13 reverse primers for TCR Jbeta segments was used in the multiplex PCR. In TCRdb, the immuneACCESS table is reduced to in-frame sequences with V and J assigned. These tables do not hold every clone; where another copy was compared, an unresolved V gene accounts for under half, and the others remain unexplained. The sample has 150,000 to 200,000 clones on record, about four fifths of them singletons. The top ten clones comprise approximately 2% of the sample. What was sequenced was PBMCs. The origin of the receptors is a man younger than 35 in good health and CMV-seronegative.

The V gene is TRBV5-6, the J gene TRBJ2-7; 7 bases fit TRBD1. From germline, CDR1 is SGHDT and CDR2 YYEEEE. V trimming: 5 bases; J trimming: 2 bases; junction bases outside the gene matches: 13. The CDR3 loop spans 16 amino acids. The CDR3 DNA reads as TGTGCCAGCAGGACGGGAATCCGGGACAGCGCCTACGAGCAGTACTTC. Translated, it gives CASRTGIRDSAYEQYF.

This chain links TRBV4-2 with TRBJ2-1, with 7 bases lining up with TRBD1. Germline CDR1 is LGHNA and CDR2 is YNFKEQ. V was pared by 4 bases and J by 1 base, with 1 base of the junction left unmatched. The CDR3 length is 14 residues. The DNA of the CDR3 is TGTGCCAGCAGCCCGACAGGGTCCTACAATGAGCAGTTCTTC. Its protein product is CASSPTGSYNEQFF.

V is TRBV4-1 and J is TRBJ1-4, with D perhaps TRBD1 (5 bases). The germline V gene encodes CDR1 MGHRA and CDR2 YSYEKL. There are 14 residues in the CDR3. Trimming pared 1 base from V and 7 bases from J, leaving 10 bases between. The CDR3: CASSQVPGPEKLFF. DNA for the CDR3: TGCGCCAGCAGCCAAGTCCCAGGGCCTGAAAAACTGTTTTTT.

This chain joins TRBV19 and TRBJ2-1, with TRBD2 identical over 12 bases. The germline gives CDR1 LNHDA, CDR2 SQIVND (reference sequence). CDR3 length equals 15 residues. J was trimmed by 9 bases and V by 4 bases; bases with no gene match: 7. For the CDR3, the DNA is TGTGCCAGTAGTACCCTAGCGGGAGGGGGGGGTGAGCAGTTCTTC. This codes for CASSTLAGGGGEQFF.

The chain couples TRBV4-3 to TRBJ1-1; D unclear. V was shortened by 3 bases and J by 0 bases, with 8 bases between the two germline ends. The CDR3 spans 14 residues. CDR1 and CDR2 from the germline V gene are LGHNA and YSLEER. CDR3 in amino acids: CASSHTRMNTEAFF. CDR3 coding DNA: TGCGCCAGCAGCCATACCAGAATGAACACTGAAGCTTTCTTT.

This clone was picked up one time. The chain is built from TRBV5-1 and TRBJ2-7, with no clear D. The CDR3 totals 11 residues. Germline V lookup: CDR1 SGHRS, CDR2 YFSETQ. V shed 2 bases and J shed 5 bases, with 5 bases lying between them. DNA for the CDR3: TGCGCCAGCAGCTTCCGTGACGAGCAGTACTTC. It encodes CASSFRDEQYF.

This sequence joins TRBV7-9 and TRBJ1-5, with unresolved D. The CDR3 covers 17 residues. Trimming shortened V by 3 bases and J by 0 bases, and 15 bases separated the two germline ends. From germline, CDR1 is SEHNR and CDR2 FQNEAQ (reference sequence). The CDR3 is CASSLTRSGYSNQPQHF. CDR3 DNA sequence: TGTGCCAGCAGCTTGACCAGGTCTGGATATAGCAATCAGCCCCAGCATTTT.

This clone was observed once. V usage is TRBV5-1 and J usage is TRBJ2-1; 11 bases map to TRBD2. J lost 5 bases, V lost 5 bases, and 6 bases had no gene match. Germline V gene data show CDR1 as SGHRS and CDR2 as YFSETQ. This CDR3 has 15 amino acids. The CDR3 DNA follows: TGCGCCAGCAGTCTGACTAGCGGGGCTCACAATGAGCAGTTCTTC. This sequence encodes CASSLTSGAHNEQFF.

With respect to this clone: A read error may account for a junction end that differs from germline. The chain has TRBV7-7 and TRBJ1-5; D not certain. CDR3 length equals 12 residues. Germline CDR1 SSHAT, CDR2 FNYEAQ (reference sequence). The CDR3 region is CASSPPGRPQHF. The CDR3 region has the DNA TGTGCTAGCAGCCCGCCGGGTCGACCCCAGCATTTT.

This chain connects TRBV4-3 to TRBJ1-2; D not resolved. The CDR3 is 15 residues long. The germline V gene has CDR1 LGHNA and CDR2 YSLEER. The ends were cut back, 0 bases at V and 4 bases at J, with 12 bases in the middle. In DNA, the CDR3 is TGCGCCAGCAGCCAAGATTCCAGTGGCCTCTATGGCTACACCTTC. Translation gives CASSQDSSGLYGYTF.

The chain links TRBV10-3 to TRBJ2-7; D is ambiguous. There are 13 residues in the CDR3. V was trimmed by 11 bases and J by 4 bases, leaving 18 bases between them. Germline V gene sequence: CDR1 ENHRY, CDR2 SYGVKD. CDR3 sequence: CAVNRERWYEQYF. CDR3 DNA: TGTGCCGTAAACCGCGAACGCTGGTACGAGCAGTACTTC.

This sequence joins TRBV19 and TRBJ2-5; 8 bases are shared with TRBD2. CDR1 is LNHDA, CDR2 SQIVND, per germline (reference sequence). The CDR3 is 14 residues long. J gave up 1 base and V 10 bases, and 8 bases lay outside the gene matches. CDR3 nucleotide sequence: TGTGCCACCCGGGGGGGGTCTTCCCAAGAGACCCAGTACTTC. Amino acid sequence: CATRGGSSQETQYF.

The genes are TRBV10-1 and TRBJ2-5, with TRBD1 identical over 7 bases. V lost 10 bases and J lost 2; bases outside the gene matches: 4. This CDR3 comprises 12 residues. Germline-derived CDR1 and CDR2 are WNHNN and SYGVQD (reference sequence). The CDR3 nucleotides read TGCGCCAAGCCGGGACAGCAAGAGACCCAGTACTTC. The encoded protein is CAKPGQQETQYF.

This chain uses TRBV5-1 with TRBJ2-3, with a tentative D call TRBD1 (5 bases). Germline CDR1 reads SGHRS; CDR2 reads YFSETQ. The CDR3 runs 14 residues. V shed 6 bases and J shed 4 bases, with 15 bases lying between them. CDR3 DNA sequence: TGCGCCAGCAAACAGGAGAGAGGAGCAGATACGCAGTATTTT. It encodes CASKQERGADTQYF.

The V gene is TRBV6-6, the J gene TRBJ2-7; 7 bases match TRBD2. Per the germline V gene, CDR1 is MNHNY and CDR2 is SVGAGI (reference sequence). Losses at the gene ends were 2 bases for V and 3 bases for J; bases not matched to a gene: 4. The CDR3 totals 14 residues. The CDR3 protein is CASSYPGGSYEQYF. The CDR3 nucleotides are TGTGCCAGCAGTTACCCCGGGGGGAGCTACGAGCAGTACTTC.

The chain recombines TRBV20-1 with TRBJ1-3; D gene unclear. From germline, CDR1 is DFQATT and CDR2 SNEGSKA (reference sequence). The CDR3 has 11 amino acids. Trimming removed 4 bases at V and 4 bases at J, with 5 bases between. CDR3 amino acids: CSATTGNTIYF. The DNA of the CDR3 is TGCAGTGCTACCACAGGAAACACCATATATTTT.

The chain combines TRBV5-6 with TRBJ2-7, with TRBD1 matching over 8 bases. Germline V gives CDR1 SGHDT, CDR2 YYEEEE. V dropped 1 base and J dropped 2; count of bases not matched to a gene: 5. The CDR3 covers 15 residues. Written as DNA, the CDR3 is TGTGCCAGCAGCTTGTTTCAACAGGGGGCCTACGAGCAGTACTTC. Translated, it gives CASSLFQQGAYEQYF.

The rearrangement joins TRBV10-3 to TRBJ1-4, with D tentatively TRBD1 (5 bases). The germline V and J ends were trimmed by 2 bases and 3 bases, with 7 bases remaining between them. Germline V lookup: CDR1 ENHRY, CDR2 SYGVKD. CDR3 length: 14 residues. The CDR3 bases are TGTGCCATCAGTGAGGTGACAGCTAATGAAAAACTGTTTTTT. The encoded protein is CAISEVTANEKLFF.

This rearrangement joins TRBV9 to TRBJ2-7, with TRBD1 matching over 7 bases. From germline, CDR1 is SGDLS and CDR2 YYNGEE. Trimming at V came to 0 bases and at J to 3 bases, leaving 9 bases not matched to a gene. CDR3 length: 16 residues. The CDR3, as DNA: TGTGCCAGCAGCGTAGGTCGGGACAGCACTTTCTACGAGCAGTACTTC. It yields the protein CASSVGRDSTFYEQYF.